The rows below give T cell receptor beta chains drawn from one sample of a study of T cells in Graves' hyperthyroidism and ophthalmopathy. TCRdb itself ran the multiplex PCR reads through MiXCR, one entry per CDR3 protein. The table shows about 600,000 distinct CDR3 sequences, with more than 15% occurring only once. The sequencing input was blood. All receptors come from a woman between 35 and 50 years old with Graves' ophthalmopathy. The CDR3 runs from the conserved cysteine through the conserved F or W. The order of the fields is V gene, D gene, J gene, clone size, CDR3 DNA, CDR3 protein. A D gene is named only where the DNA matches it firmly. Size is omitted from some rows. Given values are once, few, many or a class for expanded clones.

TRBV6-1	-	TRBJ2-5	-	TGTGCCAGCAGTACCCCAGGGGAGACCCAGTACTTC	CASSTPGETQYF
TRBV20-1	-	TRBJ2-1	-	TGCAGTGCTAGAGATTCGACGGGCCCTTACAATGAGCAGTTCTTC	CSARDSTGPYNEQFF
TRBV4-2	-	TRBJ1-5	few	TGTGCCAGCAGCCAAGAGGGCGGTAACAATCAGCCCCAGCATTTT	CASSQEGGNNQPQHF
TRBV15	-	TRBJ2-7	many	TGTGCCACCAGCAGAGTCCCGGACAAGAAATACTACGAGCAGTACTTC	CATSRVPDKKYYEQYF
TRBV2	TRBD1	TRBJ1-2	-	TGTGCCAGCAGTGTCCACCTCGGGACAGGGTTTGGCTACACCTTC	CASSVHLGTGFGYTF
TRBV4-1	TRBD1	TRBJ2-3	-	TGCGCCAGCAGCCAGCGGGACAGGGGGCTCGGAGATACGCAGTATTTT	CASSQRDRGLGDTQYF
TRBV7-9	TRBD2	TRBJ2-1	many	TGTGCCACCGATTTAGCGGGGGGTCTCAATGAGCAGTTCTTC	CATDLAGGLNEQFF
TRBV20-1	TRBD1	TRBJ1-5	-	TGCAGTGCTACGGGACAGCCTAAGGCCTATAGCAATCAGCCCCAGCATTTT	CSATGQPKAYSNQPQHF
TRBV2	TRBD2	TRBJ2-3	many	TGTGCCAGCAGTGAAGGATTAGCGGGAGATACGCAGTATTTT	CASSEGLAGDTQYF
TRBV28	-	TRBJ1-1	once	TGTGCCAGCAGCCTCTTCGGGGAAACGAACACTGAAGCTTTCTTT	CASSLFGETNTEAFF
TRBV18	TRBD1	TRBJ1-4	-	TGTACCAGCTCACCAGGGGGCCGGCCAAGTGAAAAACTGTTTTTT	CTSSPGGRPSEKLFF
TRBV7-3	-	TRBJ1-1	few	TGTGCCAGCAGCGCCCACGGAAACGGGGACACTGAAGCTTTCTTT	CASSAHGNGDTEAFF
TRBV30	-	TRBJ1-4	many	TGTGCCTGGACCCTAGGAGGGGGGAATGAAAAACTGTTTTTT	CAWTLGGGNEKLFF
TRBV20-1	-	TRBJ2-6	few	TGCAGTGCTAGAGGGGGCGGGACTGGGGCCAACGTCCTGACTTTC	CSARGGGTGANVLTF
TRBV20-1	TRBD2	TRBJ2-1	-	TGCAGTGCTAGAGATTATTCCACAACTAGCGGGGCTTACAATGAGCAGTTCTTC	CSARDYSTTSGAYNEQFF
TRBV11-3	TRBD2	TRBJ2-7	many	TGTGCCAGCAGCTTAGAAGGGACTAGCGGTCTTCGCGATACCCCTTACGAGCAGTACTTC	CASSLEGTSGLRDTPYEQYF
TRBV12-3/TRBV12-4	-	TRBJ2-1	many	TGTGCCAGCAGTTTAAGGTCAGACAATGAGCAGTTCTTC	CASSLRSDNEQFF
TRBV10-3	-	TRBJ1-1	many	TGTGCCATCAGTGAGCTCAGTACTGAAGCTTTCTTT	CAISELSTEAFF
TRBV6-1	-	TRBJ2-1	few	TGTGCCAGCAACCTTCTAGGTGGGGACAATGAGCAGTTCTTC	CASNLLGGDNEQFF
TRBV20-1	TRBD2	TRBJ2-7	-	TGCAGTGCTAGGAATAAAGCGGGGGATTCCTACGAGCAGTACTTC	CSARNKAGDSYEQYF
TRBV20-1	TRBD2	TRBJ2-1	many	TGCAGTGCTAGAGGCATTGGACTAGGGGTTTACAATGAGCAGTTCTTC	CSARGIGLGVYNEQFF
TRBV6-1	TRBD2	TRBJ2-3	few	TGTGCCAGCACCACCGGGGGGGCAGAGACAGATACGCAGTATTTT	CASTTGGAETDTQYF
TRBV19	TRBD1	TRBJ2-1	few	TGTGCCAGTAGTCTTATAGGACAGGGAAGCTCCTACAATGAGCAGTTCTTC	CASSLIGQGSSYNEQFF
TRBV11-2	-	TRBJ2-3	many	TGTGCCAGCAGCTTACAGGGGGGGAGGGGTACAGATACGCAGTATTTT	CASSLQGGRGTDTQYF
TRBV6-2/TRBV6-3	-	TRBJ2-7	many	TGTGCCAGCAGGCTCTTCGGGGGCCCTTTATACGAGCAGTACTTC	CASRLFGGPLYEQYF
TRBV3-1	-	TRBJ1-3	-	TGTGCCAGCAGCCGTACCGAGGGAAACACCATATATTTT	CASSRTEGNTIYF
TRBV28	-	TRBJ2-1	-	TGTGCCAGCAGTCCAATAGAAGGGCCGAACCATGAGCAGTTCTTC	CASSPIEGPNHEQFF
TRBV18	-	TRBJ2-2	many	TGTGCCAGCTCACCACCCCTAGCGCTACTAAGCGGGGAGCTGTTTTTT	CASSPPLALLSGELFF
TRBV5-4	-	TRBJ2-1	few	TGTGCCAGCAGCTTGAGTAGCAGGAGCGTGGATGAGCAGTTCTTC	CASSLSSRSVDEQFF
TRBV5-1	-	TRBJ2-6	few	TGCGCCAGCAGCTTGACAACAGGGACTGGGGCCAACGTCCTGACTTTC	CASSLTTGTGANVLTF
TRBV6-1	-	TRBJ1-1	few	TGTGCCAGCAGTTCCCTCCTCCAGAACACTGAAGCTTTCTTT	CASSSLLQNTEAFF
TRBV20-1	TRBD1	TRBJ1-2	few	TGCAGTGCTAGAGATTGGGGGGGACAGTGGATGTATGGCTACACCTTC	CSARDWGGQWMYGYTF
TRBV12-3/TRBV12-4	TRBD1	TRBJ1-6	many	TGTGCCAGCAGCCGACAGGGGGTGAATTCACCCCTCCACTTT	CASSRQGVNSPLHF
TRBV20-1	TRBD1	TRBJ1-5	few	TGCAGTGCTAGAAGGGACAGCAATAGCAATCAGCCCCAGCATTTT	CSARRDSNSNQPQHF
TRBV6-2/TRBV6-3	-	TRBJ2-2	-	TGTGCCAGCAGTTACTCCTCCACCGGGGAGCTGTTTTTT	CASSYSSTGELFF
TRBV20-1	TRBD1	TRBJ1-3	-	TGCAGTGACTTACAGGGGACTGGAAACACCATATATTTT	CSDLQGTGNTIYF
TRBV30	-	TRBJ2-2	few	TGTGCCTGGAGTGTACGAGAGCGTGGGCACACCGGGGAGCTGTTTTTT	CAWSVRERGHTGELFF
TRBV29-1	TRBD1	TRBJ2-7	-	TGCAGCGTTGTATCAGTGGGGGACAGGGCCTCCTACGAGCAGTACTTC	CSVVSVGDRASYEQYF
TRBV6-1	-	TRBJ1-2	-	TGTGCCAGCAGATCAGGGGATTATAATGGCTACACCTTC	CASRSGDYNGYTF
TRBV2	-	TRBJ2-5	many	TGTGCCAGCAGCTGGACTTCCCAGTCGGGCGAGACCCAGTACTTC	CASSWTSQSGETQYF
TRBV12-3/TRBV12-4	-	TRBJ2-1	-	TGTGCCAGCAGTTTCCGGGGGAACAGCCACAATGAGCAGTTCTTC	CASSFRGNSHNEQFF
TRBV28	-	TRBJ1-2	many	TGTGCCAGCATTGGAACTACAGCAATTTATGGCTACACCTTC	CASIGTTAIYGYTF
TRBV7-6	-	TRBJ2-3	many	TGTGCCAGCAGCCAGACGATAACAGATACGCAGTATTTT	CASSQTITDTQYF
TRBV20-1	-	TRBJ2-7	many	TGCAGTGCTCCGACTGTGGGACGGCCTTACGAGCAGTACTTC	CSAPTVGRPYEQYF
TRBV7-6	TRBD1	TRBJ2-7	many	TGTGCCAGCAGCTTGGGTCAGGGGGCGGTCGAGCAGTACTTC	CASSLGQGAVEQYF
TRBV6-1	-	TRBJ1-3	few	TGTGCCAGCAGTGAAGTAGGCTCTAGGGCCGGAAACACCATATATTTT	CASSEVGSRAGNTIYF
TRBV2	-	TRBJ1-3	few	TGTGCCAGCAGTCAGAGGGGGGGAACTGGAAACACCATATATTTT	CASSQRGGTGNTIYF
TRBV18	TRBD1	TRBJ1-1	many	TGTGCCAGCTCACCCACGGCAGGGGGCGGGGAAGCTTTCTTT	CASSPTAGGGEAFF
TRBV2	TRBD2	TRBJ2-3	few	TGTGCCAGCACCAAACTTAGCGGGAGTACAGATACGCAGTATTTT	CASTKLSGSTDTQYF
TRBV11-2	-	TRBJ1-6	-	TGTGCCAGCAGCTTAGTAGGGGTGAATTCACCCCTCCACTTT	CASSLVGVNSPLHF
TRBV5-5	-	TRBJ2-2	many	TGTGCCAGCAGCCCGATAGGAGGAACCGGGGAGCTGTTTTTT	CASSPIGGTGELFF
TRBV5-1	-	TRBJ1-2	-	TGCGCCAGCACATTAATCCCTAGTAACTATGGCTACACCTTC	CASTLIPSNYGYTF